This TCR beta chain appears in the sequencing data of a study of early stage breast cancer tumors. Findings and limits, study-wide: Unsorted bulk genomic DNA sequencing lacked pairing and functional marker data.

CDR3 size: 18 residues. The V gene's germline CDR1 is MNHEY and CDR2 SMNVEV (reference sequence). This clone has only one observation. What it recognizes is unknown. Germline and junction disagree at one end, which may indicate a read error. Clones were read by immunoSEQ multiplex PCR, and TCRdb kept only the in-frame ones, dropping some. The table lists some 30,000 clones, just under 75% of them singletons. Input material: breast tumor tissue. The TCR comes from a person aged 30 to 39 with breast cancer. The genes are TRBV27 and TRBJ2-7; 8 positions match TRBD2. CDR3: CASILSAGVGVDHYEQYF. The DNA for the CDR3 is TGTGCCAGCATTTTATCAGCGGGGGTGGGGGTGGATCACTACGAGCAGTACTTC.